This T cell receptor (beta chain) comes out of a study of T cells in Graves' hyperthyroidism and ophthalmopathy. Patients with uncontrolled infections, other autoimmune diseases, pregnancy or lactation were excluded. RNA transcripts were the template for amplifying TCR beta CDR3 regions. Primed by the HTBI set, a first-round RT-PCR was run on the TCR CDR3. TCRdb re-called the multiplex PCR reads with MiXCR, one entry per CDR3 protein. The table records roughly 640,000 distinct CDR3 sequences, 16% of them present only once. The V end was cut by 0 bases, the J end by 6 bases, with 16 bases between. Looked up from germline, CDR1 is SGHKS and CDR2 is YYEKEE (reference sequence). This CDR3 contains 17 residues.

The chain couples TRBV5-5 to TRBJ2-6; D possibly uses TRBD1 or TRBD2 (6 bases each). The sequence was obtained from a woman in her thirties or forties with Graves' ophthalmopathy. The specimen was blood. The CDR3 sequence is CASSLEGGLTVANVLTF. CDR3 bases: TGTGCCAGCAGCTTGGAGGGGGGACTGACCGTGGCCAACGTCCTGACTTTC.